What follows are 27 T cell receptor beta chains derived from one specimen sequenced in a study of T cell repertoires in aging, cancer and after chemotherapy. Amplification of TCR beta used genomic DNA extracted from peripheral blood. Multiplex touch-down PCR with TRB-A/B primers amplified rearranged V-D-J TRB sequences. TCRdb re-analysed the multiplex PCR reads in MiXCR, keeping a single row per CDR3 protein. The sample yields some 2,200 distinct CDR3 sequences, 24% seen once. The sequenced sample was blood. The receptor source for this set is a human donor with a solid tumor.

By share of the sample, this clonotype is medium-sized. V gene TRBV19 combines with J gene TRBJ1-5; D is perhaps TRBD1 (6 bases). This CDR3 has 19 amino acids. Germline CDR1 is LNHDA and CDR2 is SQIVND (reference sequence). V was cut by 2 bases and J by 0 bases, with 20 bases left in between. CDR3 sequence: CASSINVMLGQDSNQPQHF. Written as DNA, the CDR3 is TGTGCCAGTAGTATAAACGTGATGCTGGGACAAGATAGCAATCAGCCCCAGCATTTT.

By frequency in the sample, this clonotype is medium-sized. The chain joins TRBV6-5 to TRBJ2-6; 8 bases fit TRBD2. The CDR3 sequence is 16 residues long. The junction had 8 bases not matched to a gene; V was cut back by 4 bases and J by 6 bases. The germline CDR1 and CDR2 sequences are MNHEY and SVGAGI. The CDR3 region is CASSFPRGVKANVLTF. Written as DNA, the CDR3 is TGTGCCAGCAGTTTTCCGCGGGGGGTGAAGGCCAACGTCCTGACTTTC.

The V gene is TRBV7-2, the J gene TRBJ2-7, with 10 nucleotides matching TRBD1. This CDR3 is 15 amino acids long. Germline CDR1 reads SGHTA; CDR2 reads FQGNSA. V trimming: 1 base; J trimming: 4 bases; junction bases outside the gene matches: 4. CDR3 nucleotides: TGTGCCAGCAGCTTAGAGGGACAGGGGTGGTACGAGCAGTACTTC. Amino acid sequence: CASSLEGQGWYEQYF.

This clonotype counts as medium-sized. The chain employs TRBV6-1 and TRBJ2-5; weak D call: TRBD1 (7 bases). V gave up 6 bases and J gave up 6 bases, with 20 bases separating them. The CDR3 has 15 amino acids. The germline V gene has CDR1 MNHNS and CDR2 SASEGT. The CDR3 DNA is TGTGCCAGCAGCCTTGACAGGGCGGGGAAAAAGACCCAGTACTTC. Its translation is CASSLDRAGKKTQYF.

J is TRBJ1-1 and V is TRBV5-1; a weak D match, TRBD1 (6 bases). Germline V gene lookup returns CDR1 SGHRS and CDR2 YFSETQ. This CDR3 region has 16 residues. V was cut by 3 bases and J by 0 bases, with 15 bases left in between. The CDR3 sequence: CASSSGQGAMNTEAFF. CDR3 in DNA: TGCGCCAGCAGCTCGGGACAAGGGGCCATGAACACTGAAGCTTTCTTT.

This clonotype is deemed large (0.1 to 1%). This chain uses TRBV6-5 with TRBJ1-6; D gene ambiguous. The V and J ends lost 4 bases and 10 bases respectively, with 8 bases between them. This CDR3 region has 12 residues. From germline, CDR1 is MNHEY and CDR2 SVGAGI. The CDR3 region is CASSSSESPLHF. In nucleotides, the CDR3 is TGTGCCAGCAGTTCATCGGAATCACCCCTCCACTTT.

This clonotype rates as medium-sized. The genes are TRBV27 and TRBJ2-3, with 9 bases fitting TRBD2. The V and J ends lost 3 bases and 4 bases, in that order; junction bases with no gene match: 11. CDR3 length: 17 amino acids. Germline lookup yields CDR1 MNHEY and CDR2 SMNVEV (reference sequence). The CDR3 reads CASSFRAGGDIADTQYF. As DNA, the CDR3 is TGTGCCAGCAGTTTTCGAGCGGGGGGCGACATAGCAGATACGCAGTATTTT.

By proportion, this clonotype is medium-sized. The rearrangement links TRBV6-1 to TRBJ2-3; D is perhaps TRBD1 (5 bases). The ends were cut back, 7 bases at V and 1 base at J, with 9 bases in the middle. This CDR3 has 13 amino acids. The germline V gene encodes CDR1 MNHNS and CDR2 SASEGT. CDR3 sequence reads: CASNPTGTDTQYF. The DNA of the CDR3 is TGTGCCAGCAACCCGACAGGCACAGATACGCAGTATTTT.

This clonotype was detected only a few times. The chain is built from TRBV7-2 and TRBJ1-3, with 9 nucleotides matching TRBD1. Germline V lookup: CDR1 SGHTA, CDR2 FQGNSA. The CDR3 consists of 15 residues. After removal of 5 bases from V and 4 bases from J, the junction contained 6 bases not matched to a gene. The CDR3, as DNA: TGTGCCAGCAGCGGACAGGGGATTTCAGGAAACACCATATATTTT. Its protein product is CASSGQGISGNTIYF.

The V and J genes are TRBV10-2 and TRBJ1-6, with 8 bases identical to TRBD1. CDR3 length: 15 residues. CDR1 and CDR2 (germline): WSHSY, SAAADI. Losses at the gene ends were 6 bases for V and 10 bases for J; bases not matched to a gene: 11. The CDR3 coding sequence is TGCGCCAGCAGGTTGACAGGGGAATTGGGCTCACCCCTCCACTTT. Protein sequence: CASRLTGELGSPLHF.

This clonotype was recorded a few times. The chain employs TRBV7-9 and TRBJ2-1; a possible D gene is TRBD1 (6 bases). This CDR3 spans 18 amino acids. V was cut by 4 bases and J by 4 bases, with 23 bases left in between. Per germline, CDR1 SEHNR and CDR2 FQNEAQ (reference sequence). CDR3 residues: CASSSGQDLEGVYNEQFF. The CDR3 DNA reads TGTGCCAGCAGCTCGGGTCAAGACCTAGAGGGGGTTTACAATGAGCAGTTCTTC.

This clonotype is classed as medium-sized. The genes are TRBV6-5 and TRBJ2-3; 7 nucleotides agree with TRBD1. The length of the CDR3 is 18 residues. The J segment lost 2 bases and the V segment lost 5 bases, leaving 16 bases of the junction unmatched. Per germline, CDR1 MNHEY and CDR2 SVGAGI. The CDR3 here is CASSPLKGAGFYTDTQYF. The CDR3 nucleotides are TGTGCCAGCAGTCCTCTTAAGGGGGCGGGCTTTTACACAGATACGCAGTATTTT.

This clonotype is labeled as medium-sized. The rearrangement joins TRBV5-5 to TRBJ1-1, with D maybe TRBD1 (5 bases). Germline CDR1 SGHKS, CDR2 YYEKEE (reference sequence). Trimming cost V 4 bases and J 1 base, with 8 bases left between them. There are 13 residues in the CDR3. The CDR3 nucleotides are TGTGCCAGCAGCAAGGGACCGAACACTGAAGCTTTCTTT. As protein: CASSKGPNTEAFF.

This clonotype is deemed medium-sized. The rearrangement uses TRBV12-3 or TRBV12-4 and TRBJ1-4, with TRBD1 identical over 7 bases. There are 15 residues in the CDR3. V gave up 5 bases and J gave up 3 bases; unmatched junction bases: 6. The CDR3 sequence: CASSPTRGANEKLFF. In DNA, the CDR3 is TGTGCCAGCAGTCCAACCAGGGGGGCTAATGAAAAACTGTTTTTT.

This clonotype is termed large. The genes are TRBV11-1 and TRBJ2-2; D gene ambiguous. Germline CDR1 and CDR2: SGHAT and FQDESV (reference sequence). The CDR3 sequence is 12 residues long. V was shortened by 5 bases and J by 2 bases, with 3 bases between the two germline ends. The CDR3 DNA reads TGTGCCAGCAGCCCTAACACCGGGGAGCTGTTTTTT. This sequence encodes CASSPNTGELFF.

With respect to this clonotype: A much larger clone differs from this one at a single base, so this may be a read error. The chain employs TRBV7-2 and TRBJ1-1; no clear D gene. Germline V gives CDR1 SGHTA, CDR2 FQGNSA. This CDR3 is built from 15 residues. V was pared by 5 bases and J by 4 bases, with 17 bases between. CDR3 loop: CASSRRRGVGTEAFF. The CDR3 region has the DNA TGTGCCAGCAGCCGTCGCCGTGGAGTAGGCACTGAAGCTTTCTTT.

By frequency in the sample, this clonotype is medium-sized. The CDR3 spells CASSFSGAEAFF. The CDR3 coding sequence is TGTGCCAGCAGTTTTTCCGGCGCTGAAGCTTTCTTT. The chain links TRBV12-3 or TRBV12-4 to TRBJ1-1, with D unclear. The ends were cut back, 3 bases at V and 6 bases at J, with 8 bases in the middle. The CDR3 totals 12 residues.

Details on this clonotype: This may be a read error: a much more frequent sequence differs by one nucleotide. This CDR3 is CASSVSRGRAEAFF. DNA for the CDR3: TGTGCCAGTAGTGTGAGCAGGGGCAGGGCTGAAGCTTTCTTT. The chain is built from TRBV19 and TRBJ1-1, with D perhaps matching TRBD1 (6 bases). The ends were cut back, 5 bases at V and 6 bases at J, with 16 bases in the middle. The length of the CDR3 is 14 residues. Germline-derived CDR1 and CDR2 are LNHDA and SQIVND (reference sequence).

This clonotype has only one observation. Since a much larger clone is just one base distant, this may be a read error. The chain carries TRBV5-6 and TRBJ1-1, with D perhaps matching TRBD1 (5 bases). The CDR3 runs 15 residues. From germline, CDR1 is SGHDT and CDR2 YYEEEE. V was trimmed by 5 bases and J by 4 bases, leaving 18 bases between them. CDR3 DNA sequence: TGTGCCAGCAGATTCCCCCGTAGGGGAGGCACTGAAGCTTTCTTT. Protein: CASRFPRRGGTEAFF. Using reference TRBV5-6 and TRBJ1-1 for the parts outside the CDR3, the full variable domain is DAGVTQSPTHLIKTRGQQVTLRCSPKSGHDTVSWYQQALGQGPQFIFQYYEEEERQRGNFPDRFSGHQFPNYSSELNVNALLLGDSALYLCASRFPRRGGTEAFFGQGTRLTVV.

The chain uses TRBV10-1 and TRBJ2-1, with D hard to call. Germline CDR1 is WNHNN and CDR2 is SYGVQD (reference sequence). V was trimmed by 7 bases and J by 0 bases, leaving 13 bases between them. This CDR3 region has 15 residues. Here the CDR3 reads CASNVGDSSYNEQFF. Here the CDR3 DNA reads TGCGCCAGCAACGTTGGCGATAGCTCCTACAATGAGCAGTTCTTC.

The CDR3 sequence is CSARGGARGETQYF. The CDR3 nucleotides read TGCAGTGCTAGGGGGGGGGCTAGGGGAGAGACCCAGTACTTC. This chain connects TRBV20-1 to TRBJ2-5; D might be TRBD2 (7 bases). Germline V gene lookup returns CDR1 DFQATT and CDR2 SNEGSKA (reference sequence). This CDR3 contains 14 residues. The ends were cut back, 3 bases at V and 4 bases at J, with 15 bases in the middle.

This clonotype is labeled as large. The chain links TRBV30 to TRBJ1-2, with 9 positions matching TRBD1. The CDR3 length is 13 residues. Germline CDR1 is GTSNPN and CDR2 is SVGIG (reference sequence). Trimming removed 2 bases from V and 7 bases from J; junction bases left unmatched: 5. Here the CDR3 DNA reads TGTGCCTGGAGTAGAAGGACAGGGGCTGGCTACACCTTC. Its translation is CAWSRRTGAGYTF.

By sample share, this clonotype is large (0.1 to 1%). This sequence joins TRBV6-5 and TRBJ2-1; D perhaps matches TRBD1 (6 bases). Trimming removed 6 bases at V and 2 bases at J, with 17 bases between. The CDR3 is 16 residues long. From germline, CDR1 is MNHEY and CDR2 SVGAGI. CDR3 in DNA: TGTGCCAGCAGGTCCGGGACACCTGAGGCCTACAATGAGCAGTTCTTC. Encoded protein: CASRSGTPEAYNEQFF.

This clonotype counts as medium-sized. The DNA of the CDR3 is TGTGCCAGCTCACCAGGCGACTATGAGCAGTTCTTC. Amino acids: CASSPGDYEQFF. This chain links TRBV18 with TRBJ2-1; D unclear. Germline loops: CDR1 KGHSH, CDR2 LQKENI. The ends were cut back, 2 bases at V and 8 bases at J, with 7 bases in the middle. CDR3 length equals 12 residues. Together with reference TRBV18 and TRBJ2-1, the CDR3 gives the full variable domain: NAGVMQNPRHLVRRRGQEARLRCSPMKGHSHVYWYRQLPEEGLKFMVYLQKENIIDESGMPKERFSAEFPKEGPSILRIQQVVRGDSAAYFCASSPGDYEQFFGPGTRLTVL.

This clonotype is categorized as medium-sized. The chain links TRBV18 to TRBJ2-1; the match to TRBD1 covers 8 bases. Germline trimming cut 3 bases from V and 10 bases from J; bases unmatched to any gene: 8. The CDR3 contains 14 residues. Germline CDR1 is KGHSH and CDR2 is LQKENI. The DNA for the CDR3 is TGTGCCAGCTCACCCTCCGGACAGGGCCTCGAGCAGTTCTTC. This codes for CASSPSGQGLEQFF.

This clonotype is deemed medium-sized. The chain combines TRBV10-3 with TRBJ2-3, with no clear D. Germline V gene data show CDR1 as ENHRY and CDR2 as SYGVKD. Trimming cost V 11 bases and J 0 bases, with 6 bases left between them. The CDR3 runs to 11 residues. CDR3 in amino acids: CASSSTDTQYF. The CDR3 coding sequence is TGTGCCTCTTCTAGCACAGATACGCAGTATTTT.

This rearrangement joins TRBV4-1 to TRBJ2-2; 11 bases match TRBD2. The CDR3 loop spans 15 amino acids. The J segment lost 5 bases and the V segment lost 4 bases, leaving 3 bases of the junction unmatched. Germline CDR1 MGHRA, CDR2 YSYEKL. CDR3 amino acids: CASSPGTSGTGELFF. The CDR3 DNA follows: TGCGCCAGCAGCCCCGGGACTAGCGGAACCGGGGAGCTGTTTTTT.